This T cell receptor beta chain was identified in a study of PD-1 blockade in classical Hodgkin lymphoma. Sequencing used immunoSEQ multiplex PCR; TCRdb keeps in-frame clones, though not all of them. The sample carries approximately 11,000 clones, over 70% recorded once. Per germline, CDR1 ENHRY and CDR2 SYGVKD. The V segment lost 0 bases and the J segment 0 bases; nucleotides outside the gene matches: 5. The CDR3 covers 18 residues. All trial patients relapsed after autologous stem cell transplantation. The specimen comprised peripheral blood mononuclear cells (PBMCs), sampled at baseline. The receptor was derived from a human donor with classical Hodgkin lymphoma. The chain combines TRBV10-3 with TRBJ2-1; 10 bases are shared with TRBD2. This chain's CDR3 is CAISESTSGRSSYNEQFF. CDR3 DNA sequence: TGTGCCATCAGTGAGTCGACTAGCGGGCGGAGCTCCTACAATGAGCAGTTCTTC.